This T cell receptor (beta chain) is drawn from a study of cytotoxic CD8 clonotypes in ibrutinib-treated CLL. There are 15 residues in the CDR3. Unmatched junction bases numbered 6, after V lost 6 bases and J lost 5 bases. Germline CDR1 reads MNHNS; CDR2 reads SASEGT. Clones were sequenced by immunoSEQ multiplex PCR, and TCRdb holds only the in-frame ones, with some missing. The sample lists hundreds of thousands of clones; just over 70% were seen once. Library input was about 1.8 micrograms of DNA from cryopreserved PBMCs. This clonotype was sampled from a human donor with chronic lymphocytic leukemia. The V and J genes are TRBV6-1 and TRBJ1-5, with 11 bases lining up with TRBD1. This specimen was PBMCs, taken after 12 months of ibrutinib treatment. CDR3: CASRGPDRGHQPQHF. In nucleotides, the CDR3 is TGTGCCAGCAGAGGGCCGGACAGGGGGCATCAGCCCCAGCATTTT.